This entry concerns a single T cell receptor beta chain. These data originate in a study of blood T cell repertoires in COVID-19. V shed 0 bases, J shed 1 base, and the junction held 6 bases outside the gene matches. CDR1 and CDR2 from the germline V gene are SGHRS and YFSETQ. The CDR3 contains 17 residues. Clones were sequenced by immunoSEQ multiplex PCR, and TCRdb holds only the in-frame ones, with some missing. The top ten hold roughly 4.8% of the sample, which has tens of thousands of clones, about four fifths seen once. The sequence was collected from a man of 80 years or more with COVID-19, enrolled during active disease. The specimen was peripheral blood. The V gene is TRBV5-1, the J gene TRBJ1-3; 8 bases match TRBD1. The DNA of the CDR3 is TGCGCCAGCAGCTTGGGGGCAGGGGGCTCTTCTGGAAACACCATATATTTT. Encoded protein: CASSLGAGGSSGNTIYF.